These T cell receptor beta chains were read from a single sample in a study of tumor-infiltrating lymphocytes in primary liver carcinoma. From the multiplex PCR reads, TCRdb called clonotypes with MiXCR, one entry per CDR3 protein. The sample holds approximately 190,000 distinct CDR3 sequences, around 85% seen once. The source material was tumor tissue from primary liver carcinoma. Receptors were obtained from a man aged 40-55 years with primary liver carcinoma and hepatitis B virus infection. Both conserved end residues are trimmed from each CDR3. A D gene is named only where the DNA matches it firmly.

- TRBV6-1 ASNESVNTGELL
- TRBV13 ASSEYNEQF
TRBD2 TRBV11-3 ASSFSGGRTDTKY
- TRBV6-1 ASSGMGRNYEQY
- TRBV5-6 ASSLLFRAYTGDLF
- TRBV12-3/TRBV12-4 ASNLSGSPYEQY
- TRBV18 ASSPTTGSTDTQY
TRBD1 TRBV29-1 SVAHGTGEDIQY
TRBD1 TRBV5-1 ACSSTGAFTDTQY
- TRBV6-2/TRBV6-3 ASSFNSSYEQC
- TRBV4-3 ARSQDGPPSTDTLY
- TRBV5-4 ASSRDGNSNQPQY
- TRBV5-6 ASSLSGTAF
- TRBV6-1 ASRLTGSYEQY
- TRBV6-5 ASNPELEGTGTQY
TRBD1 TRBV6-6 ASSPQGGVGYT
- TRBV7-8 ASSFGHVALRHNDQF
- TRBV6-2/TRBV6-3 ASSHGVGADEQF
TRBD2 TRBV4-3 ARSLDCTSARAWNEQF
- TRBV5-4 ASSSEEYGELF
- TRBV29-1 SVTLGETYYEQF
- TRBV29-1 SVVDAPGKQY
- TRBV28 ASFRRGGQANYGYT
TRBD1 TRBV4-1 ASSQENLPGGSQPQH
- TRBV28 ASISQNEKLF
TRBD2 TRBV29-1 SVGIAGGYYNEEF
- TRBV29-1 SATHGNSNQPQH
TRBD2 TRBV5-5 ASSTAGTSGSGDTQY
- TRBV6-6 ASSPGAGEQC
- TRBV28 AIHLASGVQETQY
TRBD1 TRBV29-1 NVEITGVGELF
TRBD1 TRBV6-1 TSSFGQENNEQF
- TRBV28 ASSLQLYEQY
TRBD1 TRBV12-3/TRBV12-4 ASIMVQGESQY
- TRBV29-1 SVSLQHSGNIIY
TRBD1 TRBV29-1 SVADRVGYGYT
TRBD2 TRBV11-1 ANSFPGTSGSNDIQY
- TRBV5-1 ASSLDFLAETRY